Listed below are T cell receptor beta chains from one sample, sequenced in a study of T cells after yellow fever vaccination. One entry per CDR3 protein, called by TCRdb with MiXCR from the 5' RACE reads. The profile shows 200,000 to 300,000 distinct CDR3 sequences, approximately 13% of them singletons. The source material was CD4+ T cells sorted from PBMCs, sampled 45 days after the yellow fever booster vaccination. These receptors were collected from a young man who received the YFV17D yellow fever vaccine. The CDR3 runs from the conserved cysteine through the conserved F or W. A D gene is named only where the DNA matches it firmly. Clone size is stated in some rows and not others, as once, few, many or a class when expanded.

J: TRBJ2-1; size: few; D: TRBD2; V: TRBV5-1; DNA: TGCGCCAGCAGCTCGAGGACTAGCGGTAACAATGAGCAGTTCTTC; CDR3: CASSSRTSGNNEQFF
J: TRBJ2-7; size: -; D: TRBD2; V: TRBV29-1; DNA: TGCAGCGTTGCGTATAGCGGGAGGACCTACGAGCAGTACTTC; CDR3: CSVAYSGRTYEQYF
J: TRBJ1-1; size: few; D: TRBD1; V: TRBV7-2; DNA: TGTGCCAGCAGTTTCCAGGGGGCTGAAGCTTTCTTT; CDR3: CASSFQGAEAFF
J: TRBJ2-2; size: few; D: -; V: TRBV7-2; DNA: TGTGCCAGCAGGACCTTCGGGCCGGTCACCGGGGAGCTGTTTTTT; CDR3: CASRTFGPVTGELFF
J: TRBJ2-6; size: few; D: TRBD1; V: TRBV2; DNA: TGTGCCAGCAGTCGAATCAGGACAGGAACCATCTCTGGGGCCAACGTCCTGACTTTC; CDR3: CASSRIRTGTISGANVLTF
J: TRBJ2-1; size: -; D: TRBD2; V: TRBV11-2; DNA: TGTGCCAGCAGCTTAGTCCCCCCCCGCGGGAGTGTGTACAATGAGCAGTTCTTC; CDR3: CASSLVPPRGSVYNEQFF
J: TRBJ2-5; size: few; D: -; V: TRBV25-1; DNA: TGTGCCAGCAATTCAGGTTTCCAAGAGACCCAGTACTTC; CDR3: CASNSGFQETQYF
J: TRBJ1-6; size: few; D: -; V: TRBV27; DNA: TGTGCCAGCAGTCTAATCGGGCCCCCGGGACCCCTCCACTTT; CDR3: CASSLIGPPGPLHF
J: TRBJ1-4; size: -; D: -; V: TRBV18; DNA: TGTGCCAGCTCACCAGAGAGAAAACTGTTTTTT; CDR3: CASSPERKLFF
J: TRBJ2-2; size: -; D: TRBD1; V: TRBV11-2; DNA: TGTGCCAGCAGCTCAAGACAGGGGACCGGGGAGCTGTTTTTT; CDR3: CASSSRQGTGELFF
J: TRBJ2-1; size: -; D: -; V: TRBV5-1; DNA: TGCGCCAGCAGCCCCAGAGAGGGGACACAGTACAATGAGCAGTTCTTC; CDR3: CASSPREGTQYNEQFF
J: TRBJ2-3; size: few; D: TRBD1; V: TRBV7-2; DNA: TGTGCCAGCAGCCTCATACAGGGGTTAGATACGCAGTATTTT; CDR3: CASSLIQGLDTQYF
J: TRBJ2-1; size: -; D: TRBD2; V: TRBV29-1; DNA: TGCAGCGTCTTAGGGCTAGCGGGACGGTTTGGTATTGAGCAGTTCTTC; CDR3: CSVLGLAGRFGIEQFF
J: TRBJ2-2; size: few; D: -; V: TRBV5-5; DNA: TGTGCCAGCAGCACTAGAAGTTCGAACACCGGGGAGCTGTTTTTT; CDR3: CASSTRSSNTGELFF
J: TRBJ2-7; size: -; D: -; V: TRBV30; DNA: TGTGCCTGGAGTGTATCCAGGGCCGTGGACGAGCAGTACTTC; CDR3: CAWSVSRAVDEQYF
J: TRBJ1-2; size: few; D: TRBD1; V: TRBV30; DNA: TGTGCCTGGAGAGGGCAGGGGGCGTCCGGCTACACCTTC; CDR3: CAWRGQGASGYTF
J: TRBJ2-7; size: -; D: -; V: TRBV4-3; DNA: TGCGCCAGCAGCCTATACCAGGACTCCTACTACGAGCAGTACTTC; CDR3: CASSLYQDSYYEQYF
J: TRBJ2-7; size: many; D: -; V: TRBV7-2; DNA: TGTGCCAGCAGCCTCCGAGACTTCTCCTACGAGCAGTACTTC; CDR3: CASSLRDFSYEQYF
J: TRBJ1-2; size: few; D: TRBD1; V: TRBV2; DNA: TGTGCCGGGACAGGGGACAGGGTTGGGGGCTACACCTTC; CDR3: CAGTGDRVGGYTF
J: TRBJ1-5; size: -; D: -; V: TRBV7-2; DNA: TGTGCCAGCAGCTTAGAGGGGGGTGGGGGGCAGCCCCAGCATTTT; CDR3: CASSLEGGGGQPQHF
J: TRBJ2-5; size: -; D: -; V: TRBV7-9; DNA: TGTGCCAGCAACCGGGACGTTCAAGAGACCCAGTACTTC; CDR3: CASNRDVQETQYF
J: TRBJ2-7; size: -; D: TRBD2; V: TRBV6-1; DNA: TGTGCCAGTGGGTGGACTAGAGGGAACCACGAGCAGTACTTC; CDR3: CASGWTRGNHEQYF
J: TRBJ2-7; size: few; D: TRBD1; V: TRBV10-3; DNA: TGTGCCATCAGTGAGTCCCAGGGGGCACACGAGCAGTACTTC; CDR3: CAISESQGAHEQYF
J: TRBJ2-3; size: -; D: -; V: TRBV5-1; DNA: TGCGCCAGCATCTTGTCTTCCGGGGCTAGCACAGATACGCAGTATTTT; CDR3: CASILSSGASTDTQYF
J: TRBJ2-5; size: once; D: -; V: TRBV5-1; DNA: TGCGCCAGCAGATCCCAGGGATTCGGCGGCCAAGAGACCCAGTACTTC; CDR3: CASRSQGFGGQETQYF